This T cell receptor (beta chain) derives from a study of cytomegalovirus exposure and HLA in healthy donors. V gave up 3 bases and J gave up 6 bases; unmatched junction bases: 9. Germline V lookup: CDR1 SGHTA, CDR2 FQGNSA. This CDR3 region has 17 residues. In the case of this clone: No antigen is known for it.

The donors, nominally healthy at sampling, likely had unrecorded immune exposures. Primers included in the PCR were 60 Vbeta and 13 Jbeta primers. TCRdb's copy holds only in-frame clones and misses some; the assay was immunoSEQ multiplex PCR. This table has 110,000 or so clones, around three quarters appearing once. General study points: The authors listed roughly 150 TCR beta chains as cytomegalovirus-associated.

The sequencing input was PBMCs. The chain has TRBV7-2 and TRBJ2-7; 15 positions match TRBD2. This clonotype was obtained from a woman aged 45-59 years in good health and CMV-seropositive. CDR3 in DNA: TGTGCCAGCAGCTTCTCAGGGACTAGCGGGAGGAGGTCCGAGCAGTACTTC. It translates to CASSFSGTSGRRSEQYF.